This T cell receptor (beta chain) was obtained from a study of blood T cell repertoires in COVID-19. Background on the study: In each case, the material was cDNA or gDNA derived from T cells, B-cell-depleted T cells, or PBMCs.

Under the authors' procedure: The assay estimated nucleated cells by amplifying reference gene primers. Sequencing was performed with immunoSEQ multiplex PCR; in TCRdb, only in-frame clones are kept and a portion is missing. That table gives V, J and clone size, and the DNA gave D and trimming. The sample lists about 99,000 clones; approximately 84% were seen once. The CDR3 has 13 residues. V dropped 3 bases and J dropped 5; count of bases not matched to a gene: 2. CDR1 is PRHDT and CDR2 is FYEKMQ in the germline V gene (reference sequence). The TCR was taken from a human donor in a cohort sampled during active COVID-19. This chain uses TRBV13 with TRBJ1-2; 8 nucleotides agree with TRBD1. The material sequenced was peripheral blood. The CDR3 loop is CASSLDRAYGYTF. The CDR3 DNA sequence: TGTGCCAGCAGCTTGGACAGGGCATATGGCTACACCTTC. The full variable domain, completed using reference TRBV13 and TRBJ1-2, is AAGVIQSPRHLIKEKRETATLKCYPIPRHDTVYWYQQGPGQDPQFLISFYEKMQSDKGSIPDRFSAQQFSDYHSELNMSSLELGDSALYFCASSLDRAYGYTFGSGTRLTVV.